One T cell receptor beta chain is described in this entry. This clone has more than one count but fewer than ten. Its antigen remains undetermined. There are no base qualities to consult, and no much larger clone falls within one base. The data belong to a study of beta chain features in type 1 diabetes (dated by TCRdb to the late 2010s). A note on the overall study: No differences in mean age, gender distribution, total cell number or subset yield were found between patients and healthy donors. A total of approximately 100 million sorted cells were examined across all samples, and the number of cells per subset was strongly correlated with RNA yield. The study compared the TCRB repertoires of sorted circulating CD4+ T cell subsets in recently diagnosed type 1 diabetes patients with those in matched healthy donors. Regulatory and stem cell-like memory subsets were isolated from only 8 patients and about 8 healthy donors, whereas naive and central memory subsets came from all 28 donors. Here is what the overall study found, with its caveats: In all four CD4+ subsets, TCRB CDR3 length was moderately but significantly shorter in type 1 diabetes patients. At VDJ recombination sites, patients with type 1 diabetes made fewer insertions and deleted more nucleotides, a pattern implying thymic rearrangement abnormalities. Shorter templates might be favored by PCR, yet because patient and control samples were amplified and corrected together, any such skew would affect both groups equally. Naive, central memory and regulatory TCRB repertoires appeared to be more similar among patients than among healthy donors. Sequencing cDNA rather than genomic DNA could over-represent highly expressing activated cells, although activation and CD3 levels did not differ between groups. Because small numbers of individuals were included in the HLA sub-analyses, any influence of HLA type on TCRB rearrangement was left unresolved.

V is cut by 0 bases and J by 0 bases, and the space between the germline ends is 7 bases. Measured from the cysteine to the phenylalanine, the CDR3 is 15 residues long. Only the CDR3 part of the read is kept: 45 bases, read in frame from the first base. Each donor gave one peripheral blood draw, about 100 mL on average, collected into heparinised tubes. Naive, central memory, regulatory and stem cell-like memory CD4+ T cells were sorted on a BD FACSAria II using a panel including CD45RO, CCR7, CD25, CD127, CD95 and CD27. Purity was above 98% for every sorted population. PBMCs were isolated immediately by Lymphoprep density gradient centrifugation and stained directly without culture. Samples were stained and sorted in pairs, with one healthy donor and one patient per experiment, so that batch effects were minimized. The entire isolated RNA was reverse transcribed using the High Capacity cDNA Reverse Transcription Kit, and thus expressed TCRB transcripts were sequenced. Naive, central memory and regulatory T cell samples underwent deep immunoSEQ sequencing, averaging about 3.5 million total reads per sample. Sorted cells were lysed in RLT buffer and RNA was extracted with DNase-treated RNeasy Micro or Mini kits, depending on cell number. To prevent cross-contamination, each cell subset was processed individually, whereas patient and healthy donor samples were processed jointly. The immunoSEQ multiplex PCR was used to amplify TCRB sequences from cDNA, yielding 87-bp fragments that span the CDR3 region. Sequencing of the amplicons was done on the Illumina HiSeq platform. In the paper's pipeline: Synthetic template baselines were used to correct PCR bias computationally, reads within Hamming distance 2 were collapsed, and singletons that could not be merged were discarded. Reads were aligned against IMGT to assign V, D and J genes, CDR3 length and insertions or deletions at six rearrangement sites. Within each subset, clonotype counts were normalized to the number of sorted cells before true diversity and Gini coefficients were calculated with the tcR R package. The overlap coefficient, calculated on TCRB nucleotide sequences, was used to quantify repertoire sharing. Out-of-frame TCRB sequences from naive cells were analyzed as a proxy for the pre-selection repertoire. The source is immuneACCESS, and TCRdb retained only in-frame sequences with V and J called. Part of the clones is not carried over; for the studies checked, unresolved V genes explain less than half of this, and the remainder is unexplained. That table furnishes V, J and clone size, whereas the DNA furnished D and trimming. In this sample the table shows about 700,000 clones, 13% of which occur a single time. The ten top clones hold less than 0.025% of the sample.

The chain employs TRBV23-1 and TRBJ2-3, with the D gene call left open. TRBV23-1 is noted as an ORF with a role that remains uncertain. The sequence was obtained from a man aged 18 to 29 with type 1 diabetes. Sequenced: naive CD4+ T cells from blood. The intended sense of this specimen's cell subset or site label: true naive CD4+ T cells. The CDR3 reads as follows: CASSQSTESTDTQYF. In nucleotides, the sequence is TGCGCCAGCAGTCAATCGACGGAGAGCACAGATACGCAGTATTTT.